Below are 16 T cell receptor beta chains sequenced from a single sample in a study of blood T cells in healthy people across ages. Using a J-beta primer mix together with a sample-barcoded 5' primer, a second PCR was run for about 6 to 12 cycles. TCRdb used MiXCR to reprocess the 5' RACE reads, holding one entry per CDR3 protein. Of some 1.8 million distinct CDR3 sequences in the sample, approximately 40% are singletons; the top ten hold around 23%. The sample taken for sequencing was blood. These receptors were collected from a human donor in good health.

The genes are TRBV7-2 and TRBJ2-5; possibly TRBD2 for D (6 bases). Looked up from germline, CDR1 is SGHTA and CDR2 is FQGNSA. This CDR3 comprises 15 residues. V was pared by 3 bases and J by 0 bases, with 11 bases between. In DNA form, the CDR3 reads TGTGCCAGCAGCTTTGGCGGGGTGTACCAAGAGACCCAGTACTTC. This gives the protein CASSFGGVYQETQYF.

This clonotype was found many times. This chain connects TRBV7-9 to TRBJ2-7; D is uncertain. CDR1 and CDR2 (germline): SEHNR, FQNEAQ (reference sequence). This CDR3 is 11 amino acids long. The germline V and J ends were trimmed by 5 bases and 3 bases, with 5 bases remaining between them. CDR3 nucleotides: TGTGCCAGCAGCAACAACTACGAGCAGTACTTC. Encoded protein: CASSNNYEQYF.

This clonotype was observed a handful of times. The CDR3 reads CSARASGGLPSPYNEQFF. The CDR3 nucleotides read TGCAGTGCTAGAGCTAGCGGGGGGCTACCGTCACCCTACAATGAGCAGTTCTTC. The J gene is TRBJ2-1, the V gene TRBV20-1; 11 bases align to TRBD2. The CDR3 contains 18 residues. Germline trimming cut 1 base from V and 2 bases from J; bases unmatched to any gene: 10. Germline V CDR1 and CDR2: DFQATT, SNEGSKA (reference sequence).

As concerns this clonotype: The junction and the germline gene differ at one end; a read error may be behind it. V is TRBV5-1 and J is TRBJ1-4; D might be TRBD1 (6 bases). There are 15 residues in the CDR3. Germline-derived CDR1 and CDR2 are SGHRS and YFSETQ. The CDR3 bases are TGCGCCGGCAGCTTTCAGGGGATGGGAAGTGAAAAACTATTTTTT. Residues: CAGSFQGMGSEKLFF. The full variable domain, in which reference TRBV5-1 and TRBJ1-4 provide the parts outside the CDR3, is KAGVTQTPRYLIKTRGQQVTLSCSPISGHRSVSWYQQTPGQGLQFLFEYFSETQRNKGNFPGRFSGRQFSNSRSEMNVSTLELGDSALYLCAGSFQGMGSEKLFFGSGTQLSVL.

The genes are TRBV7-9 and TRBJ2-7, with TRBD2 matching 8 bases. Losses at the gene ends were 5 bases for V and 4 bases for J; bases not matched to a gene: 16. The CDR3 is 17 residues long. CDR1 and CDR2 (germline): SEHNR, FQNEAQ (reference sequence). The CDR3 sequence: CASSPPFAGGPSYEQYF. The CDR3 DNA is TGTGCCAGCAGCCCACCTTTTGCGGGGGGCCCATCTTACGAGCAGTACTTC.

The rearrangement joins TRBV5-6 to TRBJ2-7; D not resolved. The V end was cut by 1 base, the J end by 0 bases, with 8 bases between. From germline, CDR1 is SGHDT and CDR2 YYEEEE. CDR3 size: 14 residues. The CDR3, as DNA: TGTGCCAGCAGCTTGTCGGTAATCTCCTACGAGCAGTACTTC. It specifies CASSLSVISYEQYF.

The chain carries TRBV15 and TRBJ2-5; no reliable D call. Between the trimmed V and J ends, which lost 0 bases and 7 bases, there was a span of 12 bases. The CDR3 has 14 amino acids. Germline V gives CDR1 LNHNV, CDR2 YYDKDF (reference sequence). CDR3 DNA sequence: TGTGCCACCAGCAGAGATGAGCCAATTTTGACCCAGTACTTC. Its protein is CATSRDEPILTQYF.

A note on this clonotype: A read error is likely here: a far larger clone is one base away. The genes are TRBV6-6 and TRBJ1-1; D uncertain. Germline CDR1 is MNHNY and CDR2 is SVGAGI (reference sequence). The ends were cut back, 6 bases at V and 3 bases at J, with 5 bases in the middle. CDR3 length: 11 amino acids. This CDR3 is CASRLYTEAFF. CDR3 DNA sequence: TGTGCCAGCAGATTATACACTGAAGCTTTCTTT.

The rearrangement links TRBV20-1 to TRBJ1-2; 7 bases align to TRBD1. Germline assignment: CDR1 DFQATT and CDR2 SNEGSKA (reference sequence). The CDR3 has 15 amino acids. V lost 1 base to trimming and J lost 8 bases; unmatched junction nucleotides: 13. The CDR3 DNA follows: TGCAGTGCTAGAGTCCCTTGGTCCGACAGGGACGGCTACACCTTC. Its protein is CSARVPWSDRDGYTF.

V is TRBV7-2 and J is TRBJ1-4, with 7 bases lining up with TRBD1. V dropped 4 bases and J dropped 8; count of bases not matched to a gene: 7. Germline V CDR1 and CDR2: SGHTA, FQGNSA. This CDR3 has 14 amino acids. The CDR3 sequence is CASSSRGAEEKLFF. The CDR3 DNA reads TGTGCCAGCAGCTCCAGGGGGGCTGAGGAAAAACTGTTTTTT. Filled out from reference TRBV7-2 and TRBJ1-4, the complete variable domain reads GAGVSQSPSNKVTEKGKDVELRCDPISGHTALYWYRQSLGQGLEFLIYFQGNSAPDKSGLPSDRFSAERTGGSVSTLTIQRTQQEDSAVYLCASSSRGAEEKLFFGSGTQLSVL.

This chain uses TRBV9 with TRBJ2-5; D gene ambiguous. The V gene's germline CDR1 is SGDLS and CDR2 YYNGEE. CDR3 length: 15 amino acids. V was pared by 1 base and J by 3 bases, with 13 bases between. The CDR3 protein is CASSVTGLTEETQYF. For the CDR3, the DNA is TGTGCCAGCAGCGTAACGGGCCTAACGGAAGAGACCCAGTACTTC.

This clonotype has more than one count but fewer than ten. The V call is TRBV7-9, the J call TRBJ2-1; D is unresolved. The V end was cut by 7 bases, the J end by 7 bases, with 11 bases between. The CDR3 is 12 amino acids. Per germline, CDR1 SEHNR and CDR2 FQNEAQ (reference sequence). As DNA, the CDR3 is TGTGCCAGCACCCCCGTGGGGAATGAGCAGTTCTTC. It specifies CASTPVGNEQFF.

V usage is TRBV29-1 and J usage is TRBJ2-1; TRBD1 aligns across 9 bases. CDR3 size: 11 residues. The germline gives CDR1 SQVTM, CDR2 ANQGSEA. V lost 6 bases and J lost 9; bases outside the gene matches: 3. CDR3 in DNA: TGCAGCGTGGGACAGGGCGGTGAGCAGTTCTTC. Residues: CSVGQGGEQFF.

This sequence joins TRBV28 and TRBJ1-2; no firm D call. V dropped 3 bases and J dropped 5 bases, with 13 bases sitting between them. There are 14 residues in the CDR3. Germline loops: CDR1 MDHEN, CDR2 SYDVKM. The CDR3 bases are TGTGCCAGCAGTTTGACAAGTCCATTATATGGCTACACCTTC. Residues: CASSLTSPLYGYTF.

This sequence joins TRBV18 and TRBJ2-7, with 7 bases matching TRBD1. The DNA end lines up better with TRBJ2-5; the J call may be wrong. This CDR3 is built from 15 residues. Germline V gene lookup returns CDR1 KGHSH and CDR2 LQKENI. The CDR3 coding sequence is TGTGCCAGCTCACTCCTATGGACAGGCCAAGAGACCCAGTACTTC. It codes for CASSLLWTGQETQYF.

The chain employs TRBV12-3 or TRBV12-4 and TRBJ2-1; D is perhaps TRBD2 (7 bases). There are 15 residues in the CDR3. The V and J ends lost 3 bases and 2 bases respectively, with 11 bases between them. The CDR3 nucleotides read TGTGCCAGCAGTTTTCAAGGGGGGGCCTACAATGAGCAGTTCTTC. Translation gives CASSFQGGAYNEQFF.